A single sample is the source of the 27 T cell receptor beta chains below, sequenced in a study of T cell repertoires in cytomegalovirus infection. TCRdb re-derived calls from the reads in MiXCR, one entry per CDR3 protein. This table holds 250,000 to 300,000 distinct CDR3 sequences, approximately 9.2% found once. The sample comprised PBMCs. Every receptor here comes from a human donor in good health (CMV status not recorded). Some clones in this sample may be carry-over from other donors' samples.

This clonotype appeared many times. The chain uses TRBV12-3 or TRBV12-4 and TRBJ1-2; D may be TRBD1 (6 bases). V was trimmed by 9 bases and J by 0 bases, leaving 11 bases between them. This CDR3 is built from 13 residues. Here the CDR3 reads CASSQGSNYGYTF. CDR3 in DNA: TGTGCCAGTTCACAGGGCTCTAACTATGGCTACACCTTC.

Comments on this clonotype: Being one base from a much bigger clone, this may be a read error. The chain couples TRBV7-2 to TRBJ1-1, with 7 bases matching TRBD1. Germline values: CDR1 SGHTA, CDR2 FQGNSA. The CDR3 extends over 14 amino acids. CDR3 nucleotides: TGTGCCAGCAGCTTAGACAGGGGCGCCACTGAAGTTTTCTTT. Its protein is CASSLDRGATEVFF.

This sequence joins TRBV7-6 and TRBJ2-1; 7 nucleotides match TRBD2. Germline V CDR1 and CDR2: SGHVS, FNYEAQ. The CDR3 sequence is 14 residues long. Trimming removed 3 bases from V and 6 bases from J; junction bases left unmatched: 5. This CDR3 reads CASSFEIAGNEQFF. CDR3 nucleotide sequence: TGTGCCAGCAGCTTCGAAATAGCGGGCAATGAGCAGTTCTTC.

In its sample, this clonotype was seen many times. The chain couples TRBV9 to TRBJ1-4; the D is unclear. Germline V gives CDR1 SGDLS, CDR2 YYNGEE. The CDR3 totals 15 residues. V shed 4 bases and J shed 1 base, with 11 bases lying between them. Written as DNA, the CDR3 is TGTGCCAGCAGCCCCCGACTCGGAACTAATGAAAAACTGTTTTTT. Translated, it gives CASSPRLGTNEKLFF. The full variable domain, in which reference TRBV9 and TRBJ1-4 provide the parts outside the CDR3, is DSGVTQTPKHLITATGQRVTLRCSPRSGDLSVYWYQQSLDQGLQFLIQYYNGEERAKGNILERFSAQQFPDLHSELNLSSLELGDSALYFCASSPRLGTNEKLFFGSGTQLSVL.

This clonotype occurred many times. The chain links TRBV28 to TRBJ2-7; D is perhaps TRBD2 (5 bases). V shed 6 bases and J shed 4 bases, with 13 bases lying between them. Germline V gene lookup returns CDR1 MDHEN and CDR2 SYDVKM. CDR3 size: 13 residues. In nucleotides, the CDR3 is TGTGCCAGCAGGGAGAGCGGTCCTTACGAGCAGTACTTC. Amino acid sequence: CASRESGPYEQYF.

The CDR3 here is CASSDTGTRNTEAFF. DNA of the CDR3: TGTGCCAGCAGCGACACCGGGACAAGGAACACTGAAGCTTTCTTT. The chain recombines TRBV7-9 with TRBJ1-1, with a tentative D call TRBD1 (6 bases). With 5 bases removed from V and 1 base from J, the gap between germline ends came to 14 bases. Germline lookup yields CDR1 SEHNR and CDR2 FQNEAQ (reference sequence). There are 15 residues in the CDR3.

As concerns this clonotype: An end of the junction differs from the germline gene, which may be a read error. This chain connects TRBV4-3 to TRBJ1-6; D is perhaps TRBD1 (6 bases). This CDR3 comprises 18 residues. Germline loops: CDR1 LGHNA, CDR2 YSLEER. CDR3 DNA sequence: TGCGCCAGCAGCCAAGAATCACAGGGAAGCTCCTATAATCCACCCCTCCACTTT. This translates into CASSQESQGSSYNPPLHF.

This clonotype has a count of ten or more. At one boundary the junction diverges from the germline segment, which might be a read error. The V and J genes are TRBV19 and TRBJ2-3; D tentatively fits TRBD1 or TRBD2 (5 bases each). This CDR3 is 15 amino acids long. Germline values: CDR1 LNHDA, CDR2 SQIVND (reference sequence). The CDR3 loop reads CASTIGIGARDTQYF. For the CDR3, the DNA is TGTGCCAGTACTATAGGAATCGGGGCGAGAGATACGCAGTATTTT.

The rearrangement joins TRBV5-1 to TRBJ2-5; the match to TRBD1 covers 7 bases. Germline CDR1 SGHRS, CDR2 YFSETQ. V shed 4 bases, J shed 2 bases, and the junction held 8 bases outside the gene matches. This CDR3 has 15 amino acids. CDR3 loop: CASSQNRGRQETQYF. CDR3 DNA sequence: TGCGCCAGCAGCCAGAACAGGGGAAGACAAGAGACCCAGTACTTC.

This clonotype showed up just a few times. The chain combines TRBV4-3 with TRBJ2-1; TRBD2 might be the D (6 bases). Trimming pared 0 bases from V and 8 bases from J, leaving 17 bases between. In germline, CDR1 is LGHNA, CDR2 YSLEER. The CDR3 covers 16 residues. This chain's CDR3 is CASSQDRDLARDEQFF. Here the CDR3 DNA reads TGCGCCAGCAGCCAAGATCGGGACCTAGCGCGGGATGAGCAGTTCTTC.

This clonotype was seen ten or more times. This chain links TRBV7-2 with TRBJ1-1; no clear D gene. Germline CDR1 SGHTA, CDR2 FQGNSA. The CDR3 runs 14 residues. Trimming pared 1 base from V and 1 base from J, leaving 7 bases between. CDR3 protein: CASSLVRWNTEAFF. CDR3 sequence (DNA): TGTGCCAGCAGCTTAGTGCGGTGGAACACTGAAGCTTTCTTT.

This clonotype came up a few times. The chain recombines TRBV19 with TRBJ2-7; tentatively, D is TRBD1 or TRBD2 (5 bases each). Germline lookup yields CDR1 LNHDA and CDR2 SQIVND (reference sequence). CDR3 length: 14 amino acids. Trimming removed 9 bases at V and 7 bases at J, with 22 bases between. CDR3 in amino acids: CASSGNRGVGEQYF. The CDR3 DNA sequence: TGTGCCAGCAGTGGGAATAGGGGAGTAGGAGAGCAGTACTTC.

This clonotype showed up many times. The chain joins TRBV7-2 to TRBJ2-3; 8 positions agree with TRBD1. The CDR3 is made up of 15 amino acids. From germline, CDR1 is SGHTA and CDR2 FQGNSA. Trimming took 1 base from V and 4 from J; bases not matched to a gene: 4. The CDR3: CASSLGQGQADTQYF. DNA for the CDR3: TGTGCCAGCAGCTTAGGACAGGGGCAGGCAGATACGCAGTATTTT.

This clonotype was counted many times. The V and J genes are TRBV10-2 and TRBJ1-1, with unresolved D. Germline V lookup: CDR1 WSHSY, CDR2 SAAADI. The length of the CDR3 is 17 residues. V dropped 2 bases and J dropped 1 base, with 17 bases sitting between them. CDR3 protein: CASSEGPPLWENTEAFF. CDR3 nucleotide sequence: TGCGCCAGCAGTGAGGGACCCCCGTTGTGGGAGAACACTGAAGCTTTCTTT.

This clonotype was detected many times. The genes are TRBV7-2 and TRBJ1-5; D is ambiguous. Germline CDR1 SGHTA, CDR2 FQGNSA. This CDR3 contains 13 residues. V was pared by 5 bases and J by 4 bases, with 9 bases between. The CDR3 region is CASSPQRNQPQHF. CDR3 bases: TGTGCCAGCAGCCCCCAGCGAAATCAGCCCCAGCATTTT.

This clonotype was seen at least ten times. This chain connects TRBV11-3 to TRBJ2-2; D gene unclear. V was pared by 5 bases and J by 0 bases, with 13 bases between. The CDR3 runs to 16 residues. CDR1 is SGHNT, CDR2 YENEEA, per germline. In DNA form, the CDR3 reads TGTGCCAGCAGCCGCAAATTACTCGCGAACACCGGGGAGCTGTTTTTT. Protein sequence: CASSRKLLANTGELFF.

This clonotype was seen repeatedly, ten times or more. The V and J genes are TRBV6-2 or TRBV6-3 and TRBJ2-2; TRBD1 or TRBD2 may be the D gene (6 bases each). Germline V CDR1 and CDR2: MNHEY, SVGEGT. The CDR3 runs 16 residues. V lost 0 bases, J lost 2 bases, and 10 bases lay in between. The CDR3, as DNA: TGTGCCAGCAGTTACTCGAAGGGGGGAAACACCGGGGAGCTGTTTTTT. Its protein product is CASSYSKGGNTGELFF.

This clonotype was detected a few times. The J gene is TRBJ1-1, the V gene TRBV4-3, with D maybe TRBD1 (6 bases). The germline V gene encodes CDR1 LGHNA and CDR2 YSLEER. This CDR3 spans 15 amino acids. Trimming stripped 1 base from V and 1 base from J, with 10 bases between. This CDR3 is CASSQGRGRNTEAFF. The CDR3 coding sequence is TGCGCCAGCAGCCAAGGGCGGGGGCGGAACACTGAAGCTTTCTTT.

The rearrangement links TRBV29-1 to TRBJ2-6, with 8 bases matching TRBD1. This CDR3 region has 16 residues. V gave up 6 bases and J gave up 4 bases; unmatched junction bases: 11. Germline CDR1 reads SQVTM; CDR2 reads ANQGSEA. The CDR3 sequence is CSVLGQGQLGANVLTF. CDR3 nucleotide sequence: TGCAGCGTCTTAGGACAGGGCCAACTGGGGGCCAACGTCCTGACTTTC.

The chain joins TRBV6-2 or TRBV6-3 to TRBJ2-1; a weak D match, TRBD1 (5 bases). V lost 2 bases and J lost 4, with 9 bases in between. The germline gives CDR1 MNHEY, CDR2 SVGEGT. This CDR3 has 14 residues. CDR3 loop: CASSYQTEYNEQFF. CDR3 DNA: TGTGCCAGCAGTTACCAGACAGAGTACAATGAGCAGTTCTTC.

This rearrangement joins TRBV7-9 to TRBJ2-2, with D perhaps matching TRBD2 (5 bases). Trimming pared 4 bases from V and 2 bases from J, leaving 8 bases between. There are 14 residues in the CDR3. Germline loops: CDR1 SEHNR, CDR2 FQNEAQ (reference sequence). CDR3 sequence: CASSSGINTGELFF. The CDR3 DNA is TGTGCCAGCAGCTCCGGGATTAACACCGGGGAGCTGTTTTTT.

This clonotype was observed many times. V is TRBV7-2 and J is TRBJ1-5, with a possible D match to TRBD1 (6 bases). V dropped 0 bases and J dropped 6 bases, with 9 bases sitting between them. The CDR3 is 14 residues long. The germline gives CDR1 SGHTA, CDR2 FQGNSA. CDR3: CASSLAQGSQPQHF. CDR3 in DNA: TGTGCCAGCAGCTTAGCACAGGGTAGTCAGCCCCAGCATTTT.

This clonotype was detected many times. It is unclear where the CDR3 begins or ends on the DNA, so no DNA is shown, and the CDR3 is as TCRdb lists it. The gene calls are TRBV7-2 and TRBJ1-5; TRBD1 is the table's D call, not checked against the DNA. Germline CDR1 reads SGHTA; CDR2 reads FQGNSA. The CDR3 spans 17 residues, counting both ends. The CDR3 sequence is CASSFGAGRGSNQPQHF.

The gene calls are TRBV7-9 and TRBJ1-1, with 7 nucleotides matching TRBD1. V dropped 1 base and J dropped 0; count of bases not matched to a gene: 5. The germline V gene encodes CDR1 SEHNR and CDR2 FQNEAQ (reference sequence). This CDR3 has 16 amino acids. CDR3 DNA sequence: TGTGCCAGCAGCTTAGACAACACAGGGGTGAACACTGAAGCTTTCTTT. Encoded protein: CASSLDNTGVNTEAFF.

This clonotype occurred many times. The chain has TRBV7-2 and TRBJ2-7, with TRBD1 matching 9 bases. CDR3 length equals 14 residues. V lost 3 bases to trimming and J lost 6 bases; unmatched junction nucleotides: 6. Per germline, CDR1 SGHTA and CDR2 FQGNSA. The DNA of the CDR3 is TGTGCCAGCAGCTTGGCGGGGACAGGGCGCGAGCAGTACTTC. As protein: CASSLAGTGREQYF.

V is TRBV10-1 and J is TRBJ2-7; D tentatively reads TRBD1 or TRBD2 (5 bases each). Per germline, CDR1 WNHNN and CDR2 SYGVQD (reference sequence). This CDR3 comprises 21 residues. V shed 7 bases and J shed 3 bases, with 37 bases lying between them. The CDR3 DNA reads as TGCGCCAGCACCAGAAAGGGCGAGGGGACCCAAGTCGAATTACACCTCTACGAGCAGTACTTC. Its protein product is CASTRKGEGTQVELHLYEQYF.

This clonotype showed up many times. J is TRBJ2-4 and V is TRBV23-1; a weak D match, TRBD2 (6 bases). TRBV23-1 is identified as an open reading frame with a role that is uncertain. The CDR3 contains 17 residues. The germline V and J ends were trimmed by 3 bases and 2 bases, with 17 bases remaining between them. The CDR3 protein is CASSHPKGLGSKNIQYF. For the CDR3, the DNA is TGCGCCAGCAGTCATCCCAAGGGACTGGGCTCCAAAAACATTCAGTACTTC.